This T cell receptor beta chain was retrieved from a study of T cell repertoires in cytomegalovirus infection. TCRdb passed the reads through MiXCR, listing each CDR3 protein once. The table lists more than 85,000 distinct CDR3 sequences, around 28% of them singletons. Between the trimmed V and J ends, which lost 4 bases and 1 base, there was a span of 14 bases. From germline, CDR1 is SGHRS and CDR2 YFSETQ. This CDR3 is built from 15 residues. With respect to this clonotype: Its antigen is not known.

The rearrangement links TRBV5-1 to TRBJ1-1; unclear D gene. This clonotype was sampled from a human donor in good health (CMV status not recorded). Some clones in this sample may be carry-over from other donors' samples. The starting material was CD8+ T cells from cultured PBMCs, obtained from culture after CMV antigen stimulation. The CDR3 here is CASSPWAGENTEAFF. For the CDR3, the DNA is TGCGCCAGCAGCCCCTGGGCAGGCGAGAACACTGAAGCTTTCTTT.